Listed below are T cell receptor beta chains from one sample, sequenced in a study of control samples from healthy donors and cancer patients. Method: immunoSEQ multiplex PCR; TCRdb's copy keeps in-frame clones and lacks some. The profile shows approximately 140,000 clones, 90% to 95% of them singletons. The sample comprised blood. All receptors come from a man aged 40-49 years in good health. Both conserved end residues are part of each CDR3. The D gene is left open where the match is weak. Rows may omit the clone size; those that give it use once, few, many or a size class.

clone_size cdr3_length j_call d_call v_call cdr3_aa cdr3_nt
. 18 TRBJ2-1 TRBD2 TRBV5-1 CASSVGLAGGPSYNEQFF TGCGCCAGCAGCGTGGGACTAGCGGGAGGGCCCTCCTACAATGAGCAGTTCTTC
. 13 TRBJ1-1 . TRBV7-8 CASSISQGYEAFF TGTGCCAGCAGCATAAGCCAGGGGTATGAAGCTTTCTTT
. 14 TRBJ2-1 TRBD2 TRBV7-8 CASTGTSRNNEQFF TGTGCCAGCACCGGGACTAGTAGGAACAATGAGCAGTTCTTC
. 13 TRBJ2-5 . TRBV5-4 CASSSGTLETQYF TGTGCCAGCAGCTCCGGGACTCTCGAGACCCAGTACTTC
. 14 TRBJ1-5 TRBD1 TRBV5-4 CASSLFQGGGPQHF TGTGCCAGCAGCTTGTTTCAGGGGGGCGGGCCCCAGCATTTT
. 14 TRBJ2-4 . TRBV6-5 CASSSQGSKNIQYF TGTGCCAGCAGTTCTCAGGGATCCAAAAACATTCAGTACTTC
. 16 TRBJ1-4 . TRBV4-1 CASSQVTGTGNEKLFF TGCGCCAGCAGCCAAGTAACCGGGACGGGAAATGAAAAACTGTTTTTT
. 14 TRBJ1-5 TRBD1 TRBV3-1/TRBV3-2 CASSPRQGDSPQHF TGTGCCAGCAGCCCGAGACAGGGTGATTCGCCCCAGCATTTT
once 13 TRBJ2-1 . TRBV30 CAWSVLLGNQQFF TGTGCCTGGAGTGTACTTTTGGGGAACCAGCAGTTCTTC
. 12 TRBJ1-4 . TRBV12-3/TRBV12-4 CASSPRAEKLFF TGTGCCAGCAGTCCCCGGGCCGAAAAACTGTTTTTT
. 17 TRBJ1-1 . TRBV27 CASTLRGRGAMNTEAFF TGTGCCAGCACCCTCCGAGGCAGGGGTGCAATGAACACTGAAGCTTTCTTT
. 18 TRBJ2-1 . TRBV24-1 CATSDFQHSEASYNEQFF TGTGCCACCAGTGATTTTCAGCACTCCGAAGCTTCCTACAATGAGCAGTTCTTC
. 13 TRBJ2-7 . TRBV6-4 CASSVSRGYEQYF TGTGCCAGCAGTGTAAGTCGGGGATACGAGCAGTACTTC
. 11 TRBJ2-1 . TRBV7-2 CASSLTAHQFF TGTGCCAGCAGCTTAACGGCCCATCAGTTCTTC
. 15 TRBJ2-5 TRBD1 TRBV5-1 CASSWTGTGLETQYF TGCGCCAGCAGCTGGACGGGGACAGGGCTGGAGACCCAGTACTTC
. 13 TRBJ2-1 . TRBV9 CASSVGGRDEQFF TGTGCCAGCAGCGTAGGTGGACGAGATGAGCAGTTCTTC
. 15 TRBJ1-6 . TRBV27 CASSLWTKNNSPLHF TGTGCCAGCAGTTTATGGACCAAGAATAATTCACCCCTCCACTTT
. 17 TRBJ2-2 TRBD2 TRBV11-3 CASSLGMTSGKTGELFF TGTGCCAGCAGCTTAGGGATGACTAGCGGGAAAACCGGGGAGCTGTTTTTT
. 16 TRBJ2-1 TRBD2 TRBV5-1 CASSFSTSGVQNEQFF TGCGCCAGCAGCTTTTCGACTAGCGGGGTTCAAAATGAGCAGTTCTTC